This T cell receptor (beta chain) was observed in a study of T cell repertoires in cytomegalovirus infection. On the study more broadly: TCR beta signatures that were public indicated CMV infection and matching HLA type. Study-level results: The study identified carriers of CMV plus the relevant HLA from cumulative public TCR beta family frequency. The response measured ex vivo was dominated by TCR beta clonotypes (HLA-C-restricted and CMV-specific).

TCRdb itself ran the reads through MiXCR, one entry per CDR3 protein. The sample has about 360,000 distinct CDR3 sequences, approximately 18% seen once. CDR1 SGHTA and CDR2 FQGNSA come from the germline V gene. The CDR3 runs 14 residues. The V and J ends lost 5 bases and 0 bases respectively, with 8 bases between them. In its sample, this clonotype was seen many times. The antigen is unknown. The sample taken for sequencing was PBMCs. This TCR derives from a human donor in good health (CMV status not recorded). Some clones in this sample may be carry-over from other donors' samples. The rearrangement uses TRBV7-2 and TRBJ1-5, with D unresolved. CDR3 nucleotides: TGTGCCAGCAGCCGATGGAATAGCAATCAGCCCCAGCATTTT. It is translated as CASSRWNSNQPQHF.